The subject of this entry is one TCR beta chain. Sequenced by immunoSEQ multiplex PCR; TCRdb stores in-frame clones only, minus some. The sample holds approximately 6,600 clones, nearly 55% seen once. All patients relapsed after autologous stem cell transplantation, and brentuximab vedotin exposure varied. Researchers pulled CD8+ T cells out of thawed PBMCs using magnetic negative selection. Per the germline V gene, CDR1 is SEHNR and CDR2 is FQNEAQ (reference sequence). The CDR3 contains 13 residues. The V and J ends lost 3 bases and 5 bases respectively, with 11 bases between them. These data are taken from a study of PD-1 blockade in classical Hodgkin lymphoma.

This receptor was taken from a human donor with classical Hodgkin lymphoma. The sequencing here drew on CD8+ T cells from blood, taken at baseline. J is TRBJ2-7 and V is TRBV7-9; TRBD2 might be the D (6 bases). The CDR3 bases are TGTGCCAGCAGCTTGGCGGGACGCGACGAGCAGTACTTC. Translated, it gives CASSLAGRDEQYF.